This TCR beta chain was documented in a study of T cell changes during pregnancy in multiple sclerosis. There are 14 residues in the CDR3. Germline V gene lookup returns CDR1 SGHTS and CDR2 YDEGEE. With 4 bases clipped from V and 4 bases from J, the junction kept 5 bases outside the gene matches. Here immunoSEQ multiplex PCR was the method, and the copy in TCRdb shows in-frame clones only, minus some. The sample consists of 85,000 to 110,000 clones, 85% to 95% of them appearing once. The source of this sequence is a female donor with multiple sclerosis, enrolled in a pregnancy study. The chain couples TRBV5-8 to TRBJ2-3, with 8 bases aligning to TRBD1. The input for sequencing was peripheral blood, taken after pregnancy. The CDR3 region has the DNA TGTGCCAGCAGCATCGGACAGGGACCAGATACGCAGTATTTT. This gives the protein CASSIGQGPDTQYF.